This passage covers 7 T cell receptor beta chains from one sample sequenced in a study of T cells in Graves' hyperthyroidism and ophthalmopathy. Amplified TCR beta CDR3 regions came from RNA transcripts. The TCR CDR3 first-round RT-PCR relied on the HTBI primer set. MiXCR was run by TCRdb on the multiplex PCR reads, yielding one entry per CDR3 protein. The repertoire consists of about 400,000 distinct CDR3 sequences, with roughly 15% occurring once and the leading ten covering roughly a fifth. Source material: blood. All receptors derive from a woman between 55 and 75 years old with Graves' ophthalmopathy.

V usage is TRBV12-3 or TRBV12-4 and J usage is TRBJ1-5, with D tentatively TRBD1 (5 bases). Between the trimmed V and J ends, which lost 4 bases and 2 bases, there was a span of 9 bases. This CDR3 spans 14 amino acids. As DNA, the CDR3 is TGTGCCAGCAGTTCGGGACGGGGCAATCAGCCCCAGCATTTT. Its protein is CASSSGRGNQPQHF.

There are many counts of this clonotype. This chain joins TRBV7-9 and TRBJ2-1; 12 bases map to TRBD2. This CDR3 has 15 residues. From germline, CDR1 is SEHNR and CDR2 FQNEAQ (reference sequence). The V gene end was trimmed by 4 bases and the J gene end by 10 bases; junction bases not matched to a gene: 8. As DNA, the CDR3 is TGTGCCAGCAGCTCCAGGACTAGCGGGACACAAGAGCAGTTCTTC. Translated, it gives CASSSRTSGTQEQFF.

The rearrangement links TRBV12-5 to TRBJ2-1, with 11 bases aligning to TRBD2. V gave up 3 bases and J gave up 4 bases; unmatched junction bases: 11. The CDR3 extends over 18 amino acids. The germline V gene has CDR1 LGHNT and CDR2 FRNRAP. The CDR3 loop reads CASGFSTGTSGLYNEQFF. CDR3 DNA sequence: TGTGCTAGTGGTTTCTCGACCGGGACTAGCGGCCTATACAATGAGCAGTTCTTC.

There are many counts of this clonotype. The chain employs TRBV20-1 and TRBJ1-5; 11 bases agree with TRBD1. CDR3 size: 14 residues. Trimming cost V 5 bases and J 3 bases; bases outside gene matches: 3. Germline CDR1 is DFQATT and CDR2 is SNEGSKA (reference sequence). The CDR3 region is CSAPGQGANQPQHF. In nucleotides, the CDR3 is TGCAGTGCTCCCGGACAGGGGGCCAATCAGCCCCAGCATTTT.

This clonotype was detected many times. The DNA of the CDR3 is TGTGCCAGCAGCTTGGCCTCGGGCGGCTTTAGCTACGAGCAGTACTTC. Protein: CASSLASGGFSYEQYF. The V gene is TRBV5-5, the J gene TRBJ2-7; D is unclear. In germline, CDR1 is SGHKS, CDR2 YYEKEE (reference sequence). V was shortened by 0 bases and J by 3 bases, with 16 bases between the two germline ends. There are 16 residues in the CDR3.

This clonotype was observed at least ten times. The chain has TRBV6-6 and TRBJ2-7, with D perhaps matching TRBD2 (5 bases). This CDR3 comprises 16 residues. Germline-derived CDR1 and CDR2 are MNHNY and SVGAGI (reference sequence). Trimming took off 2 bases at V and 5 bases at J, with 19 bases between the two ends. CDR3 protein: CASSYVPGLSRDEQYF. The CDR3 nucleotides read TGTGCCAGCAGTTACGTTCCTGGACTTAGCCGGGACGAGCAGTACTTC.

This clonotype was seen at least ten times. The chain is built from TRBV11-1 and TRBJ2-1; D possibly corresponds to TRBD1 (5 bases). V shed 2 bases and J shed 0 bases, with 8 bases lying between them. Germline CDR1 and CDR2: SGHAT and FQDESV (reference sequence). The CDR3 is made up of 15 amino acids. CDR3 protein: CASSLRGYSYNEQFF. CDR3 nucleotides: TGTGCCAGCAGCTTAAGGGGCTACTCCTACAATGAGCAGTTCTTC.